Shown below are 9 T cell receptor beta chains from a single sample sequenced in a study of human T cells and chemical hapten exposure. TCRdb ran MiXCR on the RACE reads and lists one entry per CDR3 protein. The sample contains around 69,000 distinct CDR3 sequences, around 10% of which appear only once. The time point is: patch test 1, 2 weeks after DPC sensitization. Treatment here: therapeutic diphenylcyclopropenone sensitization with weekly scalp DPC. The sequencing used whole blood, collected in connection with sensitization to the hapten diphenylcyclopropenone (DPC). The receptor source for this set is a woman in her 40s with alopecia areata. Some clones in this sample may be carry-over from other donors' samples.

This clonotype has more than one count but fewer than ten. The chain uses TRBV29-1 and TRBJ2-7, with D perhaps matching TRBD1 or TRBD2 (5 bases each). The CDR3 covers 13 residues. V was clipped by 7 bases and J by 0 bases, with 13 bases between them. Germline-derived CDR1 and CDR2 are SQVTM and ANQGSEA. CDR3 sequence (DNA): TGCAGCGGACGGGACGGGATCTCCTACGAGCAGTACTTC. This sequence encodes CSGRDGISYEQYF.

This clonotype was found many times. The chain links TRBV27 to TRBJ1-1, with D unresolved. Germline V gene data show CDR1 as MNHEY and CDR2 as SMNVEV (reference sequence). CDR3 size: 15 residues. V was shortened by 2 bases and J by 3 bases, with 13 bases between the two germline ends. The CDR3 loop reads CASSLESSWDTEAFF. CDR3 DNA sequence: TGTGCCAGCAGTTTAGAGTCTTCGTGGGACACTGAAGCTTTCTTT.

This clonotype was recorded at least ten times. The chain recombines TRBV14 with TRBJ2-5, with D possibly matching TRBD2 (5 bases). This CDR3 spans 15 amino acids. Germline values: CDR1 SGHDN, CDR2 FVKESK. V lost 0 bases and J lost 6, with 14 bases in between. DNA of the CDR3: TGTGCCAGCAGCCAAGAATTTTTGGGAGTGAAGACCCAGTACTTC. It yields the protein CASSQEFLGVKTQYF.

This clonotype has a count of ten or more. The chain employs TRBV4-1 and TRBJ2-1; TRBD1 is a possible D gene (5 bases). CDR3 size: 16 residues. Trimming took off 4 bases at V and 3 bases at J, with 16 bases between the two ends. Looked up from germline, CDR1 is MGHRA and CDR2 is YSYEKL. CDR3 nucleotide sequence: TGCGCCAGCAGCCGAAGCCCTACAGGAGACTACAATGAGCAGTTCTTC. The encoded protein is CASSRSPTGDYNEQFF.

Many counts were recorded for this clonotype. This sequence joins TRBV7-8 and TRBJ2-7; 7 nucleotides match TRBD2. The trim removed 4 bases at V and 1 base at J, leaving 4 bases unmatched. Germline V gene sequence: CDR1 SGHVS, CDR2 FQNEAQ. This CDR3 spans 14 amino acids. The CDR3 loop is CASSSRTSSYEQYF. CDR3 sequence (DNA): TGTGCCAGCAGCTCCCGGACTAGTTCCTACGAGCAGTACTTC.

This clonotype was detected ten times or more. Here the CDR3 reads CASSPPIMDTEAFF. In DNA, the CDR3 is TGCGCCAGCAGTCCACCAATCATGGACACTGAAGCTTTCTTT. V usage is TRBV10-2 and J usage is TRBJ1-1; unclear D gene. Trimming took off 5 bases at V and 3 bases at J, with 13 bases between the two ends. Germline V gene lookup returns CDR1 WSHSY and CDR2 SAAADI. CDR3 length: 14 residues.

The chain has TRBV6-2 or TRBV6-3 and TRBJ1-2; tentative D call: TRBD1 (5 bases). Germline values: CDR1 MNHEY, CDR2 SVGEGT. Trimming pared 6 bases from V and 4 bases from J, leaving 18 bases between. This CDR3 has 15 residues. CDR3 amino acids: CASRPSGQRGYGYTF. CDR3 bases: TGTGCCAGCAGACCCTCAGGGCAACGCGGCTATGGCTACACCTTC.

The sample holds many counts of this clonotype. The chain links TRBV12-3 or TRBV12-4 to TRBJ1-5; 9 positions match TRBD1. CDR3 length: 16 residues. V dropped 7 bases and J dropped 2; count of bases not matched to a gene: 9. CDR3 coding DNA: TGTGCCAGCACCCTGACAGGGGGTGGTGGCAATCAGCCCCAGCATTTT. Translation: CASTLTGGGGNQPQHF.

This clonotype occurred many times. V and J are TRBV7-9 and TRBJ1-1; possible D gene TRBD1, 5 bases. V shed 0 bases and J shed 0 bases, with 14 bases lying between them. Germline CDR1 and CDR2: SEHNR and FQNEAQ (reference sequence). The CDR3 is made up of 17 amino acids. CDR3 DNA sequence: TGTGCCAGCAGCTTAGCAGGGGTACTCACCATGAACACTGAAGCTTTCTTT. This translates into CASSLAGVLTMNTEAFF.